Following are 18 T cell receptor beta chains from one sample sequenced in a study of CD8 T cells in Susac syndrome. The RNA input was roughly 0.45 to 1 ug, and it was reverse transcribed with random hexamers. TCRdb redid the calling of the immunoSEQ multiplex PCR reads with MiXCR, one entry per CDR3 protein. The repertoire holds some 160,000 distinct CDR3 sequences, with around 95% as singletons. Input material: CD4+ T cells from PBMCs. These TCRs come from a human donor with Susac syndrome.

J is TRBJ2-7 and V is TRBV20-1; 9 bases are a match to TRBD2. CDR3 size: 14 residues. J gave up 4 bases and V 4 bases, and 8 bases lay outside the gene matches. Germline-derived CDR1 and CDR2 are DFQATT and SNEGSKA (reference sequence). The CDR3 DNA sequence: TGCAGTGCTACGGGCGGGAGGGCCGTTTACGAGCAGTACTTC. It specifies CSATGGRAVYEQYF.

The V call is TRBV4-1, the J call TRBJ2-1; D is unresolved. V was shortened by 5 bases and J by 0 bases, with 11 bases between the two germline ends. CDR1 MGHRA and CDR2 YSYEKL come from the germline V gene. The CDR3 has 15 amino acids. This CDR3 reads CASSIGDSSYNEQFF. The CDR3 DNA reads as TGCGCCAGCAGCATTGGGGATAGCTCCTACAATGAGCAGTTCTTC.

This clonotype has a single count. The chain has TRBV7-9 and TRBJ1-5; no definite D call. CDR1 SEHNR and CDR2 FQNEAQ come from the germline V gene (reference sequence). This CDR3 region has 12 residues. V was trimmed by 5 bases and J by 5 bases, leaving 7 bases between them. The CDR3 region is CASSVVDQPQHF. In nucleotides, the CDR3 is TGTGCCAGCAGCGTAGTCGATCAGCCCCAGCATTTT.

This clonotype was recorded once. The CDR3 nucleotides read TGCAGTGCTAGAGTATCTTCACAGTCCTACGAGCAGTACTTC. It yields the protein CSARVSSQSYEQYF. The chain carries TRBV20-1 and TRBJ2-7; D is unresolved. There are 14 residues in the CDR3. The V end lost 1 base, the J end lost 1 base, and 11 bases lay between the germline ends. The V gene's germline CDR1 is DFQATT and CDR2 SNEGSKA (reference sequence).

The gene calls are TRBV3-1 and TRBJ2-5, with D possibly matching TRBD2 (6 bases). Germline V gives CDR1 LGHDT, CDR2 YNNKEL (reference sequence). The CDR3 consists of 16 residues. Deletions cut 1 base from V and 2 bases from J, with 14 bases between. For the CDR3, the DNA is TGTGCCAGCAGCCAAGGAGGCGGGATTGCTCAAGAGACCCAGTACTTC. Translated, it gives CASSQGGGIAQETQYF.

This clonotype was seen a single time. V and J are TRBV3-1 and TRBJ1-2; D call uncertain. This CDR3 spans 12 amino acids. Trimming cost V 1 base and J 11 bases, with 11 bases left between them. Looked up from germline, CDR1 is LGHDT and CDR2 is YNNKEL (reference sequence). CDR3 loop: CASSQGAGRYTF. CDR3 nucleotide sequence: TGTGCCAGCAGCCAAGGGGCCGGGCGATACACCTTC.

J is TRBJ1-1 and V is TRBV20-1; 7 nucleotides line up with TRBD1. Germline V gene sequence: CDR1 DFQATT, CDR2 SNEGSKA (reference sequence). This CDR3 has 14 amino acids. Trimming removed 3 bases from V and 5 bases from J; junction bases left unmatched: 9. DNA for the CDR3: TGCAGTGCTAGTCCGGTGGCAGGGGGTACTGAAGCTTTCTTT. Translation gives CSASPVAGGTEAFF.

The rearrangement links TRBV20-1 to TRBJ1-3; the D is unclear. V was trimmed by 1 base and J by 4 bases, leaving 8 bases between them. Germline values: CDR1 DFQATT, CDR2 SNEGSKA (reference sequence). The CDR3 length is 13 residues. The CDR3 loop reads CSARAQRGNTIYF. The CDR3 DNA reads TGCAGTGCTAGAGCTCAGAGGGGAAACACCATATATTTT.

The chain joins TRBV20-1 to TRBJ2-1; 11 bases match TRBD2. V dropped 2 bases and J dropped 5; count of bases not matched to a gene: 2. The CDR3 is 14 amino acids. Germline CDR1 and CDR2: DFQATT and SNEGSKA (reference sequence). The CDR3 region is CSARLAGGDNEQFF. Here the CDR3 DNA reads TGCAGTGCTAGACTAGCGGGGGGCGACAATGAGCAGTTCTTC.

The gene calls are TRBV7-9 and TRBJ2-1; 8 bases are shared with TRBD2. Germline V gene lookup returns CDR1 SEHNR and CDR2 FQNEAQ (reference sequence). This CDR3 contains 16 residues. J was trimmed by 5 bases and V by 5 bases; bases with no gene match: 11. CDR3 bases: TGTGCCAGCAGCCCCTCGGGTAGCGGGACCCACAATGAGCAGTTCTTC. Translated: CASSPSGSGTHNEQFF.

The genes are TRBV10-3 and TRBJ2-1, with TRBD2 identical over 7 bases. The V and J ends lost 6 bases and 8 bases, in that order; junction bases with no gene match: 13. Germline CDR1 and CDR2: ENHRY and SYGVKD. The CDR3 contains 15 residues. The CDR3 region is CAIRSLADQGYEQFF. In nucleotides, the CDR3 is TGTGCCATCAGATCCCTAGCGGACCAAGGGTATGAGCAGTTCTTC.

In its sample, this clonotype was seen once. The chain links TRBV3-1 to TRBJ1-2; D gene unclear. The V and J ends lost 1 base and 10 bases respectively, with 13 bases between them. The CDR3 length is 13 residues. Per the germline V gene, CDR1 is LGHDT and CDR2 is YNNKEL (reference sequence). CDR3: CASSQVNRALYTF. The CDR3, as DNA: TGTGCCAGCAGCCAAGTTAACAGAGCCCTCTACACCTTC.

CDR3 protein: CASSQQPTGVGNTIYF. The CDR3 DNA follows: TGTGCCAGCAGCCAACAACCTACAGGGGTTGGAAACACCATATATTTT. The chain has TRBV7-9 and TRBJ1-3; TRBD1 matches at 7 bases. The germline CDR1 and CDR2 sequences are SEHNR and FQNEAQ (reference sequence). The CDR3 is made up of 16 amino acids. J gave up 3 bases and V 5 bases, and 10 bases lay outside the gene matches.

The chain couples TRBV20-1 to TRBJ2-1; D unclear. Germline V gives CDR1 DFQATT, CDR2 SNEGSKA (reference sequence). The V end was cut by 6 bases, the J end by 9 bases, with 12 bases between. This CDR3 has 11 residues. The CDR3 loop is CSAPDLPEQFF. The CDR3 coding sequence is TGCAGTGCCCCTGACCTCCCTGAGCAGTTCTTC.

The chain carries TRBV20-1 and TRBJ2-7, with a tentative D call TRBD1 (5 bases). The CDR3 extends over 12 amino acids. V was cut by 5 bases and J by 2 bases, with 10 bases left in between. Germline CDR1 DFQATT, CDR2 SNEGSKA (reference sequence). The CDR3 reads CSAQDSPYEQYF. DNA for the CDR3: TGCAGTGCTCAAGACAGTCCCTACGAGCAGTACTTC.

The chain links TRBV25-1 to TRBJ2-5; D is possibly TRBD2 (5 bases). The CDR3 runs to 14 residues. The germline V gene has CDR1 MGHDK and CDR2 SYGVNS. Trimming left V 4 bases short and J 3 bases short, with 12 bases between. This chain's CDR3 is CASSVVGGKETQYF. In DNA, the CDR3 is TGTGCCAGCAGTGTGGTAGGAGGCAAAGAGACCCAGTACTTC.

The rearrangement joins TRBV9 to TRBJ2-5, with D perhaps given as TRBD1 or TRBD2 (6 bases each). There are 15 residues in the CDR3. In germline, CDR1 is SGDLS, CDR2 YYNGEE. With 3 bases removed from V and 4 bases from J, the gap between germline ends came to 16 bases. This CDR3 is CASSGGGLRLETQYF. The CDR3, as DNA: TGTGCCAGCAGCGGAGGGGGGCTCCGGTTAGAGACCCAGTACTTC.

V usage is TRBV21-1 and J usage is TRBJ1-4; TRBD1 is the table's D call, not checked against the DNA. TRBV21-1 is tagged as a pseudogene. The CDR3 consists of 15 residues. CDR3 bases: TGTGCCAGCAGCAAACGGGGGATATTGAATGAAAAACTGTTTTTT. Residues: CASSKRGILNEKLFF.